Shown below are 29 T cell receptor beta chains from a single sample sequenced in a study of blood T cells in healthy people across ages (dated by TCRdb to between 2014 and 2017). Libraries were prepared through 5' RACE. Sequencing used an Illumina HiSeq 2500. The second PCR ran for roughly 7 to 12 cycles and used a J-beta primer mix along with a sample-barcoded 5' primer. TCRdb reprocessing: public reads trimmed at Q25 with fastp, clones called with MiXCR, in-frame beta chains kept. CDR3 protein duplicates are merged, each entry listing the most common genes and DNA. The sample data list some 760,000 distinct CDR3 sequences, and around a quarter of these were observed just once. The ten largest make up more than 8% of the sample. The sample was also reused in another study, on T cells of mothers and their children.

Specimen: blood. Receptors were obtained from a boy younger than 18 in good health.

The chain uses TRBV9 and TRBJ2-5, with TRBD1 matching 10 bases. The J call is uncertain, as TRBJ2-7 better fits the DNA end. This CDR3 is built from 17 residues. In germline, CDR1 is SGDLS, CDR2 YYNGEE. CDR3 sequence (DNA): TGTGCCAGCAGCGTAGTTCCGGGGGGACAGGGGACCTACGAGCAGTACTTC. It specifies CASSVVPGGQGTYEQYF.

V gene TRBV2 combines with J gene TRBJ2-1; a weak D match, TRBD1 (5 bases). Per the germline V gene, CDR1 is SNHLY and CDR2 is FYNNEI. This CDR3 region has 12 residues. V lost 6 bases, J lost 9 bases, and 12 bases lay in between. CDR3: CASREQVIEQFF. As DNA, the CDR3 is TGTGCCAGCAGGGAACAGGTTATTGAGCAGTTCTTC.

This clonotype has a handful of counts. The rearrangement joins TRBV11-2 to TRBJ2-5; TRBD1 agrees at 7 bases. Per the germline V gene, CDR1 is SGHAT and CDR2 is FQNNGV. The CDR3 covers 16 residues. The junction had 13 bases not matched to a gene; V was cut back by 4 bases and J by 5 bases. The CDR3 nucleotides read TGTGCCAGCAGCTCATCCTGGGACAGCGCAGGGGAGACCCAGTACTTC. Translating gives CASSSSWDSAGETQYF.

This clonotype was seen a handful of times. This sequence joins TRBV20-1 and TRBJ2-3; D remains ambiguous. The CDR3 runs 16 residues. Between the trimmed V and J ends, which lost 0 bases and 0 bases, there was a span of 13 bases. Germline CDR1 is DFQATT and CDR2 is SNEGSKA (reference sequence). The CDR3 DNA reads TGCAGTGCTAGAGATCGCCTGGACGGAAGCACAGATACGCAGTATTTT. It translates to CSARDRLDGSTDTQYF.

A few counts support this clonotype. CDR3 region: CSARDLRGRGYEQYF. In DNA form, the CDR3 reads TGCAGTGCTAGAGATCTACGGGGGCGGGGATACGAGCAGTACTTC. The chain uses TRBV20-1 and TRBJ2-7, with D perhaps matching TRBD1 or TRBD2 (6 bases each). V lost 0 bases to trimming and J lost 4 bases, with 16 bases between them. Germline V gene lookup returns CDR1 DFQATT and CDR2 SNEGSKA (reference sequence). CDR3 length: 15 amino acids.

The V gene is TRBV5-1, the J gene TRBJ2-1; TRBD2 matches at 10 bases. J was trimmed by 3 bases and V by 3 bases; bases with no gene match: 9. The CDR3 is 17 amino acids. Germline V CDR1 and CDR2: SGHRS, YFSETQ. The CDR3 is CASSSTGAGGVYNEQFF. CDR3 sequence (DNA): TGCGCCAGCAGCTCGACGGGAGCGGGAGGGGTCTACAATGAGCAGTTCTTC. Based on the CDR3 plus reference TRBV5-1 and TRBJ2-1, the full variable domain is KAGVTQTPRYLIKTRGQQVTLSCSPISGHRSVSWYQQTPGQGLQFLFEYFSETQRNKGNFPGRFSGRQFSNSRSEMNVSTLELGDSALYLCASSSTGAGGVYNEQFFGPGTRLTVL.

This clonotype was seen a handful of times. The rearrangement uses TRBV6-4 and TRBJ2-7; D unclear. Trimming took off 0 bases at V and 3 bases at J, with 9 bases between the two ends. The CDR3 loop spans 14 amino acids. Germline CDR1 is MRHNA and CDR2 is SNTAGT. The CDR3 DNA sequence: TGTGCCAGCAGTGACTCGAGACCCCACTACGAGCAGTACTTC. Protein: CASSDSRPHYEQYF.

V is TRBV12-3 or TRBV12-4 and J is TRBJ1-1; tentative D call: TRBD1 (5 bases). Trimming removed 1 base from V and 6 bases from J, with 9 bases in between. This CDR3 is 13 amino acids long. The CDR3 nucleotides read TGTGCCAGCAGTTTAGGGCAGGGCTCTGAAGCTTTCTTT. Translating it yields CASSLGQGSEAFF.

V usage is TRBV12-3 or TRBV12-4 and J usage is TRBJ2-5; TRBD1 matches 8 bases. The J segment lost 1 base and the V segment lost 5 bases, leaving 9 bases of the junction unmatched. This CDR3 has 16 amino acids. The CDR3 region has the DNA TGTGCCAGCAGTGACTACAGGGGGAGCTTCCAAGAGACCCAGTACTTC. Amino acids: CASSDYRGSFQETQYF.

CDR3 sequence (DNA): TGTGCCAGCAGCCAATTTAGCGGGAGTCCCTACAATGAGCAGTTCTTC. Its protein product is CASSQFSGSPYNEQFF. V is TRBV4-2 and J is TRBJ2-1, with TRBD2 matching 9 bases. The CDR3 length is 16 residues. V lost 2 bases and J lost 2; bases outside the gene matches: 4. CDR1 is LGHNA, CDR2 YNFKEQ, per germline.

In this sample, this clonotype turned up a few times. The chain carries TRBV7-3 and TRBJ1-6; 8 bases agree with TRBD1. The junction had 2 bases not matched to a gene; V was cut back by 0 bases and J by 7 bases. Germline V gene sequence: CDR1 SGHTA, CDR2 FQGTGA. This CDR3 has 15 residues. In DNA form, the CDR3 reads TGTGCCAGCAGCTTAACTTGGACAGGGAATTCACCCCTCCACTTT. It specifies CASSLTWTGNSPLHF.

The chain carries TRBV5-1 and TRBJ1-2, with D hard to call. Trimming took off 0 bases at V and 8 bases at J, with 14 bases between the two ends. The CDR3 sequence is 14 residues long. In germline, CDR1 is SGHRS, CDR2 YFSETQ. This CDR3 reads CASSLVTRPGGYTF. CDR3 in DNA: TGCGCCAGCAGCTTGGTTACACGGCCTGGGGGCTACACCTTC.

This chain uses TRBV29-1 with TRBJ2-4; D unresolved. The CDR3 covers 13 residues. The germline V gene encodes CDR1 SQVTM and CDR2 ANQGSEA. Deletions cut 5 bases from V and 3 bases from J, with 11 bases between. CDR3 sequence (DNA): TGCAGCGTTATACGGTTTGGCAAAAACATTCAGTACTTC. Amino acid sequence: CSVIRFGKNIQYF.

The chain recombines TRBV29-1 with TRBJ2-3, with D uncertain. Per the germline V gene, CDR1 is SQVTM and CDR2 is ANQGSEA. This CDR3 has 12 amino acids. V was pared by 6 bases and J by 4 bases, with 11 bases between. The CDR3 DNA follows: TGCAGCGTCCTAAGACCCCCAGATACGCAGTATTTT. This sequence encodes CSVLRPPDTQYF.

The chain combines TRBV6-2 or TRBV6-3 with TRBJ2-7; TRBD1 is a possible D gene (6 bases). Germline V gives CDR1 MNHEY, CDR2 SVGEGT. CDR3 length equals 17 residues. V was trimmed by 2 bases and J by 2 bases, leaving 19 bases between them. This chain's CDR3 is CASSYLTGRDTTYEQYF. CDR3 coding DNA: TGTGCCAGCAGTTACCTTACGGGTCGGGACACAACCTACGAGCAGTACTTC.

The rearrangement uses TRBV29-1 and TRBJ2-6; D ambiguous. Trimming stripped 2 bases from V and 0 bases from J, with 5 bases between. The V gene's germline CDR1 is SQVTM and CDR2 ANQGSEA. The CDR3 consists of 14 residues. The CDR3 sequence is CSVEQNSGANVLTF. The CDR3 DNA reads TGCAGCGTTGAACAGAACTCTGGGGCCAACGTCCTGACTTTC.

The rearrangement uses TRBV3-1 and TRBJ2-6; 9 bases align to TRBD1. J gave up 0 bases and V 2 bases, and 11 bases lay outside the gene matches. The V gene's germline CDR1 is LGHDT and CDR2 YNNKEL (reference sequence). CDR3 length: 20 residues. CDR3 loop: CASSQIAPGTGFSGANVLTF. Written as DNA, the CDR3 is TGTGCCAGCAGCCAAATAGCACCGGGGACAGGGTTCTCTGGGGCCAACGTCCTGACTTTC.

This clonotype has at least ten counts. One end of the junction does not line up with germline, which may come from a read error. V and J are TRBV7-2 and TRBJ2-7, with no clear D. The length of the CDR3 is 12 residues. Germline V gives CDR1 SGHTA, CDR2 FQGNSA. CDR3 region: CASSFDTYEQYF. The CDR3 nucleotides are TGCGCCAGCAGCTTCGATACCTACGAGCAGTACTTC.

The V and J genes are TRBV7-3 and TRBJ2-5; D gene unclear. From germline, CDR1 is SGHTA and CDR2 FQGTGA. V lost 0 bases and J lost 0, with 8 bases in between. The CDR3 runs to 15 residues. CDR3 nucleotide sequence: TGTGCCAGCAGCTTAACGACTGGGTACCAAGAGACCCAGTACTTC. Encoded protein: CASSLTTGYQETQYF.

The table lists this clonotype with a few counts. The chain is built from TRBV4-2 and TRBJ2-7; 9 nucleotides align to TRBD2. J was trimmed by 9 bases and V by 3 bases; bases with no gene match: 6. In germline, CDR1 is LGHNA, CDR2 YNFKEQ. CDR3 length equals 13 residues. The CDR3 coding sequence is TGTGCCAGCAGCCAGCTGGTAGCGGGAGTGCAGTACTTC. Protein sequence: CASSQLVAGVQYF.

This clonotype was detected only a few times. The chain carries TRBV5-5 and TRBJ2-7; the D gene is possibly TRBD1 (6 bases). There are 16 residues in the CDR3. In germline, CDR1 is SGHKS, CDR2 YYEKEE (reference sequence). V was pared by 0 bases and J by 0 bases, with 13 bases between. The CDR3 DNA reads TGTGCCAGCAGCTTGGTAGGGGGTTCGTCCTCCTACGAGCAGTACTTC. Its protein product is CASSLVGGSSSYEQYF.

This clonotype was seen more than once but under ten times. The V call is TRBV7-9, the J call TRBJ2-1, with 7 bases identical to TRBD1. The CDR3 contains 15 residues. Trimming at V came to 3 bases and at J to 4 bases, leaving 6 bases not matched to a gene. Germline V gene data show CDR1 as SEHNR and CDR2 as FQNEAQ (reference sequence). The CDR3 loop is CASSFAGQAYNEQFF. The CDR3 coding sequence is TGTGCCAGCAGCTTCGCTGGACAGGCGTACAATGAGCAGTTCTTC.

V usage is TRBV11-3 and J usage is TRBJ2-3, with 8 bases fitting TRBD2. The CDR3 is made up of 16 amino acids. Germline V gives CDR1 SGHNT, CDR2 YENEEA. The CDR3 DNA follows: TGTGCATCTAGCGCGGAACTAGCGGATTACACAGATACGCAGTATTTT. Residues: CASSAELADYTDTQYF.

The CDR3, as DNA: TGTGCCACGGGTATCCTAGGGATAGATACGCAGTATTTT. It codes for CATGILGIDTQYF. The rearrangement links TRBV7-6 to TRBJ2-3; D gene ambiguous. The CDR3 spans 13 residues. Per the germline V gene, CDR1 is SGHVS and CDR2 is FNYEAQ. V gave up 10 bases and J gave up 5 bases, with 16 bases separating them.

There are a few counts of this clonotype. CDR3 region: CASSSKAGVGNTGELFF. In nucleotides, the CDR3 is TGTGCCAGCAGTTCGAAAGCGGGAGTGGGGAACACCGGGGAGCTGTTTTTT. This sequence joins TRBV12-3 or TRBV12-4 and TRBJ2-2, with 8 nucleotides matching TRBD2. This CDR3 region has 17 residues. The trim removed 4 bases at V and 1 base at J, leaving 8 bases unmatched.

At least ten counts were recorded for this clonotype. This sequence joins TRBV29-1 and TRBJ1-3; TRBD1 aligns across 8 bases. Germline assignment: CDR1 SQVTM and CDR2 ANQGSEA. CDR3 length equals 15 residues. The V segment lost 6 bases and the J segment 1 base; nucleotides outside the gene matches: 8. The CDR3 sequence is CSVGDRGVSGNTIYF. The DNA of the CDR3 is TGCAGCGTCGGTGACAGGGGAGTATCTGGAAACACCATATATTTT.

This clonotype was observed a single time. The gene calls are TRBV10-3 and TRBJ2-1, with TRBD2 matching over 10 bases. The CDR3 has 18 residues. Germline CDR1 and CDR2: ENHRY and SYGVKD. With 4 bases clipped from V and 6 bases from J, the junction kept 15 bases outside the gene matches. The CDR3 bases are TGTGCCATCAGTGGCGTACTAATCTCTAGCGGGGGAGGCAATGAGCAGTTCTTC. It specifies CAISGVLISSGGGNEQFF.

This sequence joins TRBV14 and TRBJ1-2; D gene unclear. Germline CDR1 is SGHDN and CDR2 is FVKESK. V was clipped by 0 bases and J by 6 bases, with 8 bases between them. This CDR3 region has 13 residues. CDR3 protein: CASSQDRHNGYTF. CDR3 nucleotide sequence: TGTGCCAGCAGCCAAGATCGGCATAATGGCTACACCTTC.

This clonotype turned up a few times. The chain combines TRBV6-5 with TRBJ2-7; 8 nucleotides align to TRBD2. Germline V gene lookup returns CDR1 MNHEY and CDR2 SVGAGI. Losses at the gene ends were 0 bases for V and 3 bases for J; bases not matched to a gene: 10. The CDR3 totals 17 residues. CDR3 nucleotides: TGTGCCAGCAGTTACTCGGGCCGGCGGGGGGACCTCTACGAGCAGTACTTC. It translates to CASSYSGRRGDLYEQYF.